Included here is one T cell receptor beta chain sequence, with context. Its antigen is currently unknown. The entry originates in a study of cytomegalovirus exposure and HLA in healthy donors. General study results and limits: According to an earlier analysis, most TCR beta V segments yielded productive rearrangements about 87% or about 30% of the time. Rarity marked most TCR sequences, yet some public TCRs occurred in many donors. Among TCR beta chains, those listed as cytomegalovirus-associated numbered fewer than 200.

With 60 Vbeta and 13 Jbeta primers, the PCR was carried out. The method was immunoSEQ multiplex PCR; TCRdb's version includes in-frame clones alone and lacks a portion of them. The table records 75,000 to 100,000 clones, 80% of them present only once. The clonotype comes from a man aged 25 to 45 in good health and CMV-seronegative. Sequenced material: PBMCs.

CDR3 protein: CASSWTVDTEAFF. In DNA form, the CDR3 reads TGCGCCAGCAGCTGGACAGTAGACACTGAAGCTTTCTTT. The V call is TRBV5-1, the J call TRBJ1-1; D is perhaps TRBD1 (6 bases). Trimming removed 3 bases from V and 3 bases from J, with 9 bases in between. Per the germline V gene, CDR1 is SGHRS and CDR2 is YFSETQ. The CDR3 contains 13 residues.